This T cell receptor beta chain was captured by sequencing in a study of breast tumors, draining lymph nodes, adjacent tissues. Broader study findings: That most tumor T cells come from lymph nodes remained unproven. Data fit most tumor T cells coming from lymph node, expanding in tumor. Luminal-like breast cancer showed significantly greater tumor-nontumor repertoire similarity than basal-like breast cancer did. Tumor TCR diversity was below lymph nodes but above nontumor tissue.

Via MiXCR, TCRdb re-called the multiplex PCR reads, giving one row per CDR3 protein. The repertoire holds some 230,000 distinct CDR3 sequences, with less than 40% as singletons. Axillary draining lymph nodes of breast cancer patients supplied the node samples. The germline gives CDR1 SGDLS, CDR2 YYNGEE. This CDR3 has 13 amino acids. Trimming shortened V by 0 bases and J by 6 bases, and 8 bases separated the two germline ends. There are many counts of this clonotype. What it binds is not known. The sequence came from a female donor with breast cancer. Some clones in this sample may be carry-over from other donors' samples. The rearrangement uses TRBV9 and TRBJ2-3; D is ambiguous. The source material was axillary lymph node tissue. The CDR3 here is CASSVAAADTQYF. CDR3 DNA sequence: TGTGCCAGCAGCGTAGCGGCGGCGGATACGCAGTATTTT.